This TCR beta chain is drawn from a study of T-cell memory formation after mild COVID-19 (dated by TCRdb to 2020 to 2022). With respect to the entire study: TCR sequence clusters from the two donors were largely donor specific. Two young, previously healthy adult volunteers, one female and one male, were included in the cohort. Longitudinal TCRalpha and TCRbeta repertoire sequencing tracked T-cell clones expanding and contracting after mild COVID-19 in a couple of donors.

Note on this clonotype: No antigen is known for it. There are no base qualities to consult, and no much larger clone falls within one base.

Ficoll-Paque density gradient centrifugation was the method used to isolate PBMCs. The germline V end is reduced by 4 bases and the J end by 6 bases; junction bases left unmatched: 12. CDR1 PRHDT and CDR2 FYEKMQ were looked up in the germline V gene (reference sequence). The CDR3, from cysteine to phenylalanine, totals 16 residues. CDR3 DNA only is kept here, 48 bases in frame from base 1. TCRdb records Illumina NovaSeq 6000 as the sequencer. TCRalpha and TCRbeta cDNA libraries were built by 5'RACE with constant-segment primers, adding sample barcodes and unique molecular identifiers. RNA was extracted from every sample with Trizol reagent. Amplification of the libraries took two PCR steps, and the second step added a second sample barcode plus Illumina TruSeq adapters. Sequencing of libraries was performed on an Illumina NovaSeq with 2 x 150 bp paired-end reads. The authors' pipeline ran thus. Demultiplexing of reads and collapsing into UMI-guided consensus sequences were performed with migec v1.2.7. Using mixcr v2.1.11, UMI consensuses were aligned to TRA and TRB V and J templates and then assembled into clonotypes. Expanded or contracted clonotypes were those called significant by both edgeR and NoisET, with noise models trained on biological replicates. For edgeR calls, the thresholds were a false discovery rate-adjusted p below 0.01 and a log2 fold-change of 1. As an exploratory analysis of dynamics, max-normalized trajectories of the 1000 most abundant clonotypes were examined by PCA with hierarchical clustering. Separately sequenced CD4+ and CD8+ repertoires were used to assign a CD4 or CD8 phenotype to each responding clone. The public sequencing data were trimmed at Q25 with fastp and processed into clonotypes with MiXCR by TCRdb, which kept only in-frame beta chains. Rows are combined by CDR3 protein, so each entry shows the most common genes and DNA. The V and J calls shown here were made by TCRdb, not taken from the authors' results. Here the sample has hundreds of thousands of distinct CDR3 sequences; 20% occur a single time. The ten largest clones represent about an eighth of the sample.

General study outcomes and caveats: SARS-CoV-2 specificity of the second-wave clones peaking on day 37 was not confirmed. From day 15 to 85, contracting clones showed balanced CD4/CD8 phenotypes, whereas a second wave of clones that expanded from day 15 to 37 leaned towards CD4+. Contracting CD4+ clones were located mainly in the CM and EM memory subsets, whereas CD8+ clones were found to be enriched in EMRA. The detection of some responding clones in pre-infection memory suggests that pre-existing cross-reactive memory T cells joined the SARS-CoV-2 response. The study covered only two mild cases, and larger cohorts including severe cases with pre-infection samples were considered necessary.

The V gene is TRBV13 and the J gene is TRBJ2-7; TRBD1 matches 10 bases in the middle. This clonotype originated in an adult woman who had mild COVID-19 (a few samples of this study predate the infection). The sample titles of this study are shuffled in the database, so cell type and time point are left out; the donor was told from shared clones. Sequenced material: PBMCs or a T cell subset sorted from them (not recorded which). The nucleotide sequence reads TGTGCCAGCAGCTCCACACCCGACAGGGGGCGAGGCGAGCAGTACTTC. Its protein product is CASSSTPDRGRGEQYF.